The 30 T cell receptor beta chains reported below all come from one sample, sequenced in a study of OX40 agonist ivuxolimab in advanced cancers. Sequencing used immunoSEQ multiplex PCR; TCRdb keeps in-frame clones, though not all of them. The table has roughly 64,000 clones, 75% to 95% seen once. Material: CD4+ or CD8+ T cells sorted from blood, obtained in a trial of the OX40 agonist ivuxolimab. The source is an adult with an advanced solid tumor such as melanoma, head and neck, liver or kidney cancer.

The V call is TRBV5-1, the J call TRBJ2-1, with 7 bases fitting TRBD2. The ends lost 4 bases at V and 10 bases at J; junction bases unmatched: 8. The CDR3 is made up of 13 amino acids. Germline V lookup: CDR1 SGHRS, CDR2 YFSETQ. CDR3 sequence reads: CASSLRLGGEQFF. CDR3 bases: TGCGCCAGCAGCCTCCGACTCGGGGGGGAGCAGTTCTTC.

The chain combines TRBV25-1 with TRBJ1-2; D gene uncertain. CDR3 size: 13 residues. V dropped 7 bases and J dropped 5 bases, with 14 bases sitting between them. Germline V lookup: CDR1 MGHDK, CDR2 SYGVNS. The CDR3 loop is CASTGRASYGYTF. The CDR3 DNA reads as TGTGCCAGCACCGGGCGGGCCTCGTATGGCTACACCTTC.

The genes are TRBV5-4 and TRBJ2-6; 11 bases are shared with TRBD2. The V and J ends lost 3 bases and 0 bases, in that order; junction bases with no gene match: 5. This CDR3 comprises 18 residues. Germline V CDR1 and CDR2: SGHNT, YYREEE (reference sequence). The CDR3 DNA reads TGTGCCAGCAGCTCAGGACTAGCGGGCGGCTCTGGGGCCAACGTCCTGACTTTC. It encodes CASSSGLAGGSGANVLTF.

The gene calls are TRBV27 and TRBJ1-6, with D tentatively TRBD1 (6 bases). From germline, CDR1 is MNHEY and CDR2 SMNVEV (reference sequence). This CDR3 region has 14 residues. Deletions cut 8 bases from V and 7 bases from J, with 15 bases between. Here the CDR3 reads CASDGTPPNSPLHF. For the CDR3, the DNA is TGTGCCAGCGACGGGACACCACCAAATTCACCCCTCCACTTT.

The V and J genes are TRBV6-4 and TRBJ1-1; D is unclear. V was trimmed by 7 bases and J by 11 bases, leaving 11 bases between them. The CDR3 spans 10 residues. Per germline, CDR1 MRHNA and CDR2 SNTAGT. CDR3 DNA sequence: TGTGCCAGCATTTTGCCGTGGGCTTTCTTT. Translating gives CASILPWAFF.

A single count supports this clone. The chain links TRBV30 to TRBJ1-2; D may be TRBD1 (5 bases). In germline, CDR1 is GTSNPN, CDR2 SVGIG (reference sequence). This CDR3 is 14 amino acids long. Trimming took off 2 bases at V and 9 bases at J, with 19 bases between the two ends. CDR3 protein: CAWSPRGSRSRYTF. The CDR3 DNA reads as TGTGCCTGGAGTCCACGGGGGTCTCGGTCGCGCTACACCTTC.

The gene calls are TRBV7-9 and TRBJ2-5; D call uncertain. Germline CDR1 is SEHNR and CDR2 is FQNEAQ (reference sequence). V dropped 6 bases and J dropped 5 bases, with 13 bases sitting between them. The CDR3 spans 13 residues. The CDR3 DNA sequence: TGTGCCAGCAGTCCCCGTGGCCCGGAGACCCAGTACTTC. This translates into CASSPRGPETQYF.

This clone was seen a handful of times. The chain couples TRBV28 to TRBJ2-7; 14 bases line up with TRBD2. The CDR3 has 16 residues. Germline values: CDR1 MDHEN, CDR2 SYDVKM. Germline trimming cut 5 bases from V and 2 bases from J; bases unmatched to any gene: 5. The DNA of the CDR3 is TGTGCCAGCAGTCCCCGGACTAGCGGGAGGCCCTACGAGCAGTACTTC. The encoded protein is CASSPRTSGRPYEQYF.

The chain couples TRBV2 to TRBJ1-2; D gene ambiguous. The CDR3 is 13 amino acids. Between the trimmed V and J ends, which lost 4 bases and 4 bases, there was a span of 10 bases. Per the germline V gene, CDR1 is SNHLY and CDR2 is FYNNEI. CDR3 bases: TGTGCCAGCAGTGCGCCGGCACCCTATGGCTACACCTTC. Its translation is CASSAPAPYGYTF. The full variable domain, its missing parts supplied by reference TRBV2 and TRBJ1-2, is EPEVTQTPSHQVTQMGQEVILRCVPISNHLYFYWYRQILGQKVEFLVSFYNNEISEKSEIFDDQFSVERPDGSNFTLKIRSTKLEDSAMYFCASSAPAPYGYTFGSGTRLTVV.

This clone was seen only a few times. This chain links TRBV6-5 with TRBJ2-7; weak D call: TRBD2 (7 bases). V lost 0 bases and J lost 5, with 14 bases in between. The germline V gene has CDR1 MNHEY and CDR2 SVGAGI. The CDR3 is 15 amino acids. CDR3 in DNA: TGTGCCAGCAGTTACTCACGGGGGGCTCTGAACGAGCAGTACTTC. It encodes CASSYSRGALNEQYF.

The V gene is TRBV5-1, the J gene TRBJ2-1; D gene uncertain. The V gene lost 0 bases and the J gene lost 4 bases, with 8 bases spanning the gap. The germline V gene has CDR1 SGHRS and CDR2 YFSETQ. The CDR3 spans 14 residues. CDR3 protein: CASSLAAAYNEQFF. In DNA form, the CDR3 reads TGCGCCAGCAGCTTGGCGGCGGCTTACAATGAGCAGTTCTTC.

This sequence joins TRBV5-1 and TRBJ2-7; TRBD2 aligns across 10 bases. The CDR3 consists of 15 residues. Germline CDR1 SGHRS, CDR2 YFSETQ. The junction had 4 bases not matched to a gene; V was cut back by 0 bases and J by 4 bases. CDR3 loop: CASSLVSGRAYEQYF. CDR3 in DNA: TGCGCCAGCAGCTTGGTAAGCGGGAGGGCATACGAGCAGTACTTC.

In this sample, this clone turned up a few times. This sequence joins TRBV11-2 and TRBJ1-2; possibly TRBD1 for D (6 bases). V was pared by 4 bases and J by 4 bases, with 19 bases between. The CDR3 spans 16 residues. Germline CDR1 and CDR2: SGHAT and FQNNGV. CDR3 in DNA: TGTGCCAGCAGCTCCCTTAAGGGGGGCTATGGCTATGGCTACACCTTC. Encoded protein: CASSSLKGGYGYGYTF.

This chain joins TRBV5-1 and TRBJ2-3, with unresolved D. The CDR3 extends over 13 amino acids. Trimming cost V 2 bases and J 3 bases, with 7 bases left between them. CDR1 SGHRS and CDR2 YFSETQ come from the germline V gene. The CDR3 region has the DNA TGCGCCAGCAGCTTTAGGGAAACAGATACGCAGTATTTT. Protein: CASSFRETDTQYF.

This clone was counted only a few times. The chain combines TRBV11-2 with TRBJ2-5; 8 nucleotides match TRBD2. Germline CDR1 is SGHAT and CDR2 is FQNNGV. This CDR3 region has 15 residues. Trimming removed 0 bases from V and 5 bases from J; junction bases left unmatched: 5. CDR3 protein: CASSLEVGGEETQYF. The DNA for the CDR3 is TGTGCCAGCAGCTTAGAAGTCGGGGGGGAGGAGACCCAGTACTTC.

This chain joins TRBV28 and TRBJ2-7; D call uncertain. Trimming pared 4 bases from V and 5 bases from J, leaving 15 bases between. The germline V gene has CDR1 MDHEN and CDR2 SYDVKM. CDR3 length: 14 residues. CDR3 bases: TGTGCCAGCAGTTCCCCGATCCTATTAGACGAGCAGTACTTC. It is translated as CASSSPILLDEQYF.

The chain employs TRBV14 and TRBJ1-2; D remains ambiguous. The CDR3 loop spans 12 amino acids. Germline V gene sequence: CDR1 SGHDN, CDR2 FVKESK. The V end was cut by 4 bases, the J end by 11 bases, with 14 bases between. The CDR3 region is CASSLGVLRYTF. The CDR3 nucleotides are TGTGCCAGCAGCCTTGGGGTGCTGAGGTACACCTTC.

CDR3 in DNA: TGTGCCAGTAGTAACGTAGCGGGAGCAGGGGACAATGAGCAGTTCTTC. This sequence encodes CASSNVAGAGDNEQFF. The V gene is TRBV19, the J gene TRBJ2-1; 9 bases are shared with TRBD2. V trimming: 4 bases; J trimming: 5 bases; junction bases outside the gene matches: 9. CDR3 size: 16 residues. Germline CDR1 reads LNHDA; CDR2 reads SQIVND (reference sequence).

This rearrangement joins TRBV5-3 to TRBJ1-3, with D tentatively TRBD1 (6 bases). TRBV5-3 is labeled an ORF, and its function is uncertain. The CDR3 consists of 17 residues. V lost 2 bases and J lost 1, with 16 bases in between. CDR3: CARSLNTQGDSGNTIYF. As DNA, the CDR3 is TGTGCCAGAAGCTTAAACACACAGGGTGATTCTGGAAACACCATATATTTT.

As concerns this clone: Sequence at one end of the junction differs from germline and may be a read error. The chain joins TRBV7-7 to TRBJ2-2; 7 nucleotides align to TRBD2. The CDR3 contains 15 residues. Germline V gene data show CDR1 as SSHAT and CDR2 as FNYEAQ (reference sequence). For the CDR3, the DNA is TGTGCTAGCAGACCGGCGGGGGTGAACACCGGGGAGCTGTTTTTT. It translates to CASRPAGVNTGELFF.

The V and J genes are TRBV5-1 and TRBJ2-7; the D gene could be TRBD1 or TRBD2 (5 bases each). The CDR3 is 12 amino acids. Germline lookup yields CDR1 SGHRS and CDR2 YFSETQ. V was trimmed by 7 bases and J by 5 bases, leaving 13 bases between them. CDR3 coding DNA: TGCGCCAGCGGATATCTGGGGGACGAGCAGTACTTC. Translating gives CASGYLGDEQYF. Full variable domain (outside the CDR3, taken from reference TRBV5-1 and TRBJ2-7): KAGVTQTPRYLIKTRGQQVTLSCSPISGHRSVSWYQQTPGQGLQFLFEYFSETQRNKGNFPGRFSGRQFSNSRSEMNVSTLELGDSALYLCASGYLGDEQYFGPGTRLTVT.

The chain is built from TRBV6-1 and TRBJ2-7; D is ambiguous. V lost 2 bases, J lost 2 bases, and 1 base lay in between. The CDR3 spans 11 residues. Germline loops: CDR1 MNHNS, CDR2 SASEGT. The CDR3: CASSEPYEQYF. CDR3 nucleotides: TGTGCCAGCAGTGAACCCTACGAGCAGTACTTC.

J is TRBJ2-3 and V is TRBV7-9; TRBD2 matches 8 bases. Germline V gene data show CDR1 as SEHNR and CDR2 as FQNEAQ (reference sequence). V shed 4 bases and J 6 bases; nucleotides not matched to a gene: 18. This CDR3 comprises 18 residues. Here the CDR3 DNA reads TGTGCCAGCAGCTACTATCGAGGCGTGGTAGCGGGAATTGATACGCAGTATTTT. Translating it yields CASSYYRGVVAGIDTQYF.

The CDR3 nucleotides are TGCGCCAGCAGCCCCGAGGAACTAGCGCGGGATGAGCAGTTCTTC. Protein product: CASSPEELARDEQFF. The rearrangement links TRBV5-1 to TRBJ2-1; 7 nucleotides align to TRBD2. Germline CDR1 is SGHRS and CDR2 is YFSETQ. With 4 bases clipped from V and 8 bases from J, the junction kept 12 bases outside the gene matches. CDR3 length equals 15 residues.

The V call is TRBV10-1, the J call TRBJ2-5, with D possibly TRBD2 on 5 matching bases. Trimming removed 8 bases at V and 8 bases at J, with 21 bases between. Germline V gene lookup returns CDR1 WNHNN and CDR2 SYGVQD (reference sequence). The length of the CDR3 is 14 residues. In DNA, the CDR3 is TGCGCCAGCCTGACTATACGTACCAAGAATACCCAGTACTTC. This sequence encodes CASLTIRTKNTQYF.

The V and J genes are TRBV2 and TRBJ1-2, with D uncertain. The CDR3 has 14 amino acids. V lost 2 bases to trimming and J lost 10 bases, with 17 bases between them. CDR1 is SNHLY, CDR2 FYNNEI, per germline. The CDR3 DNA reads TGTGCCAGCAGTGAATGGCAGGCGAACTCTCCCTACACCTTC. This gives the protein CASSEWQANSPYTF.

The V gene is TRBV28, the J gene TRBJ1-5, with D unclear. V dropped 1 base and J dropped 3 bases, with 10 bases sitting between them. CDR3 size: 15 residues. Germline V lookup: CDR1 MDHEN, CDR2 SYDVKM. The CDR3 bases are TGTGCCAGCAGTTTATTGGGGTCGGCCAATCAGCCCCAGCATTTT. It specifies CASSLLGSANQPQHF. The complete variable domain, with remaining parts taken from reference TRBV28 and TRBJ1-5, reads DVKVTQSSRYLVKRTGEKVFLECVQDMDHENMFWYRQDPGLGLRLIYFSYDVKMKEKGDIPEGYSVSREKKERFSLILESASTNQTSMYLCASSLLGSANQPQHFGDGTRLSIL.

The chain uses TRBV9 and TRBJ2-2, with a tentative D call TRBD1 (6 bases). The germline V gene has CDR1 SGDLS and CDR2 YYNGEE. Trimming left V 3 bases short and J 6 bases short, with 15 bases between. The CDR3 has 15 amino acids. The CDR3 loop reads CASSETQGKAGELFF. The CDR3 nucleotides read TGTGCCAGCAGCGAAACCCAGGGGAAAGCCGGGGAGCTGTTTTTT.

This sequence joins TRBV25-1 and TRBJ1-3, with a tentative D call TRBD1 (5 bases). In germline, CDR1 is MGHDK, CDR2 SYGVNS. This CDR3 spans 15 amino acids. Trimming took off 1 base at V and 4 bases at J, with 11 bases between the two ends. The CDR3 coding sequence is TGTGCCAGCAGTGAATTCAGCAGGGCCGGAAACACCATATATTTT. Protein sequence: CASSEFSRAGNTIYF.

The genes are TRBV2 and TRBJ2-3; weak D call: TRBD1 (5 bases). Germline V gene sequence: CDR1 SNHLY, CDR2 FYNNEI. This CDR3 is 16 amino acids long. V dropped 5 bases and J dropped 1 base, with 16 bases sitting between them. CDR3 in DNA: TGTGCCAGCAGTCTTGAAAGGGGCAGCCGCACAGATACGCAGTATTTT. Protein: CASSLERGSRTDTQYF. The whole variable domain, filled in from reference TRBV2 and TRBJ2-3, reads EPEVTQTPSHQVTQMGQEVILRCVPISNHLYFYWYRQILGQKVEFLVSFYNNEISEKSEIFDDQFSVERPDGSNFTLKIRSTKLEDSAMYFCASSLERGSRTDTQYFGPGTRLTVL.